This TCR beta chain derives from a study of T-cell memory formation after mild COVID-19. Study in general: Most TCR clusters belonged to a single donor. Study-level results: Clones contracting day 15 to 85 were balanced CD4/CD8; later expanders leaned CD4+. In pre-infection memory, a portion of responding clones appeared, which suggested that cross-reactive memory joined.

Using constant-segment primers, 5'RACE produced TCR alpha and TCR beta cDNA libraries carrying sample barcodes and UMIs. TCRdb fed the 5' RACE reads into MiXCR, producing one record per CDR3 protein. The table shows 400,000 or so distinct CDR3 sequences, with around 19% occurring only once. On this clonotype itself: Its specificity is unknown.

The germline gives CDR1 SEHNR, CDR2 FQNEAQ (reference sequence). V was pared by 3 bases and J by 0 bases, with 4 bases of the junction left unmatched. The CDR3 contains 17 residues. Material for sequencing was PBMCs or a T cell subset sorted from them (not recorded which). The chain recombines TRBV7-9 with TRBJ2-6; TRBD1 agrees at 8 bases. This receptor was obtained from an adult woman who had mild COVID-19 (a few samples of this study predate the infection). Cell type and time point are not known. DNA of the CDR3: TGTGCCAGCAGCTTCGACAGGGGTTCCTCTGGGGCCAACGTCCTGACTTTC. This translates into CASSFDRGSSGANVLTF.